This T cell receptor beta chain was sequenced in a study of blood T cell repertoires in COVID-19. In germline, CDR1 is MDHEN, CDR2 SYDVKM. V gave up 7 bases and J gave up 1 base; unmatched junction bases: 10. The CDR3 covers 16 residues. Residents of around 24 US areas, aged about 18 to 89 years, made up the participants. The protocol was immunoSEQ multiplex PCR, while the TCRdb copy is restricted to in-frame clones and leaves out a portion. The sample carries around 300,000 clones, 90% recorded once. This clone is a singleton in its sample. The sample taken for sequencing was PBMCs or T cells enriched from blood (not recorded which). The sequence came from a woman aged 18 to 35 with acute COVID-19. The rearrangement uses TRBV28 and TRBJ2-3; 8 bases fit TRBD1. Here the CDR3 reads CASITPPGQGTDTQYF. The CDR3, as DNA: TGTGCCAGCATCACTCCCCCGGGACAGGGCACAGATACGCAGTATTTT.